Listed here are 27 T cell receptor beta chains from one sample, sequenced in a study of CD8+CD57+ T cells in acquired aplastic anemia. TCR beta VDJ combinations and CDR3 sequences were profiled from genomic DNA. TCRdb passed the reads through MiXCR, listing each CDR3 protein once. The sample gives approximately 250,000 distinct CDR3 sequences, approximately 82% of which show up once; over 35% is in the top ten. Sequenced patients had shown CD8+CD57+ cell expansion by flow cytometry. The sequencing input was sorted CD4+, CD8+, or CD8+CD57+ T cells (not recorded which) from PBMCs. The source is a human donor with aplastic anemia.

Concerning this clonotype: The final CDR3 position lacks the conserved phenylalanine or tryptophan, pointing to a likely read error. It is unclear where the CDR3 begins or ends on the DNA, so no DNA is shown, and the CDR3 is as TCRdb lists it. The chain couples TRBV2 to TRBJ2-1; the table names TRBD1, a call not compared with the DNA. Both ends counted, the CDR3 spans 15 residues. CDR1 and CDR2 (germline): SNHLY, FYNNEI. This CDR3 is CASSLGTGAYDEYFV.

As regards this clonotype: This sequence may be a read error, since a much larger clone differs from it by one base. The DNA is left out, because the CDR3 cannot be placed on it with certainty; the CDR3 is given as TCRdb lists it. V usage is TRBV9 and J usage is TRBJ1-2. The CDR3 comprises 16 residues, both ends counted. CDR1 and CDR2 from the germline V gene are SGDLS and YYNGEE. CDR3 residues: CASGVAGNIQYFGHTF.

Remarks on this clonotype: As the CDR3 is not closed by the conserved phenylalanine or tryptophan, this likely results from a read error. The DNA is omitted, as the CDR3 cannot be located on it reliably, and the CDR3 follows TCRdb's listing. The chain recombines TRBV7-9 with TRBJ1-1; no DNA check was done on the table's D call, TRBD1. Germline V gene lookup returns CDR1 SEHNR and CDR2 FQNEAQ (reference sequence). Termini included, the CDR3 measures 13 amino acids. The chain's CDR3 is CASSLEMNPSAAY.

As for this clonotype: The junction departs from the called germline gene at one end, perhaps through a read error. The chain couples TRBV2 to TRBJ2-1; D is tentatively TRBD1 or TRBD2 (6 bases each). The CDR3 sequence is 16 residues long. From germline, CDR1 is SNHLY and CDR2 FYNNEI. Here the CDR3 DNA reads TGTGCCAGCGGCGACGGGGGCACAAACGCGCAGGATGTGGGGTCATTC. It encodes CASGDGGTNAQDVGSF. Complete variable domain (other parts from reference TRBV2 and TRBJ2-1): EPEVTQTPSHQVTQMGQEVILRCVPISNHLYFYWYRQILGQKVEFLVSFYNNEISEKSEIFDDQFSVERPDGSNFTLKIRSTKLEDSAMYFCASGDGGTNAQDVGSFGPGTRLTVL.

The chain couples TRBV7-8 to TRBJ2-1; a possible D gene is TRBD2 (6 bases). The CDR3 extends over 13 amino acids. V lost 6 bases to trimming and J lost 12 bases, with 18 bases between them. Germline lookup yields CDR1 SGHVS and CDR2 FQNEAQ. Written as DNA, the CDR3 is TGTGCCAGCAGTGTTGGGGGGATCCAGAGGCAGTTCTTC. Translating it yields CASSVGGIQRQFF.

The chain recombines TRBV10-1 with TRBJ2-7; 7 bases match TRBD2. Germline trimming cut 8 bases from V and 3 bases from J; bases unmatched to any gene: 7. The CDR3 runs 13 residues. Germline V gene lookup returns CDR1 WNHNN and CDR2 SYGVQD (reference sequence). CDR3 amino acids: CASLGDYNYEQYF. In nucleotides, the CDR3 is TGCGCCAGCCTAGGGGACTACAACTACGAGCAGTACTTC.

The chain uses TRBV20-1 and TRBJ2-7; no definite D call. The CDR3 is 13 residues long. Germline CDR1 and CDR2: DFQATT and SNEGSKA (reference sequence). CDR3 coding DNA: TGCAGCGCAGTCGGCAAAAACTCCTACGAGCAGTACTTC. Its translation: CSAVGKNSYEQYF.

This clonotype was recorded once. One end of the junction varies from germline; a read error may be responsible. The chain combines TRBV9 with TRBJ2-5; D may match TRBD1 or TRBD2 (7 bases each). The CDR3 is 14 amino acids. Germline assignment: CDR1 SGDLS and CDR2 YYNGEE. The chain's CDR3 is CATSSGGERRNQHF. CDR3 DNA: TGTGCCACCAGCTCAGGGGGGGAGCGCCGCAATCAGCACTTC.

The chain joins TRBV11-3 to TRBJ2-3, with 7 nucleotides matching TRBD1. The CDR3 has 15 amino acids. The V segment lost 5 bases and the J segment 8 bases; nucleotides outside the gene matches: 13. Germline CDR1 and CDR2: SGHNT and YENEEA. The CDR3 region has the DNA TGTGCCAGCAGCATCAGTGTGACAGGGATCACTACGCAGTATTTT. Amino acid sequence: CASSISVTGITTQYF. Variable domain in full (rest from reference TRBV11-3 and TRBJ2-3): EAGVVQSPRYKIIEKKQPVAFWCNPISGHNTLYWYLQNLGQGPELLIRYENEEAVDDSQLPKDRFSAERLKGVDSTLKIQPAELGDSAVYLCASSISVTGITTQYFGPGTRLTVL.

The chain recombines TRBV3-1 with TRBJ2-5; D unresolved. The CDR3 consists of 12 residues. V shed 0 bases and J shed 13 bases, with 12 bases lying between them. CDR1 is LGHDT, CDR2 YNNKEL, per germline (reference sequence). The DNA for the CDR3 is TGTGCCAGCAGCCAAGATCACCCCTCGCTGTACTTC. Residues: CASSQDHPSLYF.

This chain joins TRBV7-3 and TRBJ2-7; D gene unclear. From germline, CDR1 is SGHTA and CDR2 FQGTGA. This CDR3 spans 18 amino acids. Trimming took 2 bases from V and 4 from J, leaving 24 bases between them. CDR3 DNA sequence: TGTGCCAGCAGCTTAGCGGCAGGCGCCAATACCCTGTATTACGAGCAGTACGTC. Protein sequence: CASSLAAGANTLYYEQYV.

This clonotype was detected only once. V and J are TRBV29-1 and TRBJ2-3; possibly TRBD1 for D (5 bases). Germline V gene sequence: CDR1 SQVTM, CDR2 ANQGSEA. This CDR3 spans 14 amino acids. Trimming took 4 bases from V and 0 from J, leaving 11 bases between them. CDR3 in DNA: TGCAGCGTTGGAGCAGGGCCTAGCACAGATACGCAGTATTTT. Its translation: CSVGAGPSTDTQYF.

About this clonotype itself: This may arise from a read error, as a much more abundant clone is one base away. No DNA is shown, since the ends of the CDR3 on it are uncertain; the CDR3 is the one TCRdb lists. This chain uses TRBV9 with TRBJ2-3. The germline V gene has CDR1 SGDLS and CDR2 YYNGEE. The CDR3 is 14 amino acids in total, end residues counted. CDR3: CASSVGAGTQYFYF.

The chain couples TRBV9 to TRBJ1-1, with D unclear. V was clipped by 4 bases and J by 3 bases, with 16 bases between them. The CDR3 spans 15 residues. Per the germline V gene, CDR1 is SGDLS and CDR2 is YYNGEE. CDR3 DNA sequence: TGTGCCAGCAGCTTAGGGTTAACTACGCACACTGAAGCTTTCTTT. Translated, it gives CASSLGLTTHTEAFF.

This chain connects TRBV24-1 to TRBJ1-1; no reliable D call. Germline values: CDR1 KGHDR, CDR2 SFDVKD. CDR3 size: 12 residues. Trimming stripped 3 bases from V and 1 base from J, with 2 bases between. DNA of the CDR3: TGTGCCACCAGTGATGGGAACACTGAAGCTTTCTTT. Its translation: CATSDGNTEAFF.

For this clonotype: An end of the junction differs from the germline gene, which may be a read error. CDR3 coding DNA: TGTGCCAGCAGCCTCGAGGGAACCGGGACAGGGGCAACTTTCTTT. Translated, it gives CASSLEGTGTGATFF. The chain has TRBV9 and TRBJ2-2; 10 bases are shared with TRBD1. Germline V gives CDR1 SGDLS, CDR2 YYNGEE. The CDR3 covers 15 residues.

This chain links TRBV20-1 with TRBJ2-3; D tentatively fits TRBD1 or TRBD2 (8 bases each). The CDR3 is 15 amino acids. Trimming cost V 6 bases and J 8 bases, with 24 bases left between them. The germline CDR1 and CDR2 sequences are DFQATT and SNEGSKA (reference sequence). DNA for the CDR3: TGCAGTGCCACATTCCCCCAGGGGGCGGGAGGTACGCAGTATTTT. The encoded protein is CSATFPQGAGGTQYF.

With respect to this clonotype: No conserved phenylalanine or tryptophan ends this CDR3, so it is likely a read error. No DNA is shown, since the ends of the CDR3 on it are uncertain; the CDR3 is the one TCRdb lists. This chain uses TRBV9 with TRBJ2-1; TRBD2, the table's D call, lacks a check against the DNA. 13 amino acids form the CDR3, both terminal residues included. Germline loops: CDR1 SGDLS, CDR2 YYNGEE. The chain's CDR3 is CASSAIAGNTGEL.

This chain uses TRBV5-5 with TRBJ2-3; 8 bases agree with TRBD2. From germline, CDR1 is SGHKS and CDR2 YYEKEE (reference sequence). V trimming: 0 bases; J trimming: 5 bases; junction bases outside the gene matches: 5. The CDR3 consists of 15 residues. The CDR3, as DNA: TGTGCCAGCAGCTTGGAGAGCGGGAGCGGAGATACGCAGTATTTT. It yields the protein CASSLESGSGDTQYF.

A remark on this clonotype: The junction and the germline gene differ at one end; a read error may be behind it. The chain is built from TRBV9 and TRBJ2-5, with D possibly matching TRBD1 (5 bases). CDR1 and CDR2 (germline): SGDLS, YYNGEE. The CDR3 extends over 15 amino acids. Here the CDR3 reads CTSSVDSASYKSQYF. CDR3 bases: TGTACCAGCAGCGTCGACAGCGCCTCCTATAAGTCACAGTACTTC.

As concerns this clonotype: At one boundary the junction diverges from the germline segment, which might be a read error. The chain joins TRBV7-9 to TRBJ2-3; no definite D call. There are 14 residues in the CDR3. The germline CDR1 and CDR2 sequences are SEHNR and FQNEAQ (reference sequence). The CDR3 region has the DNA TGTGCCAGCAGCCTAGGTCGAGAGGCGGCCCCCGAGCATTTT. It encodes CASSLGREAAPEHF.

As for this clonotype: One end of the junction is discordant with germline, which a read error may explain. The rearrangement joins TRBV9 to TRBJ2-3, with D perhaps matching TRBD2 (7 bases). The CDR3 extends over 13 amino acids. Per the germline V gene, CDR1 is SGDLS and CDR2 is YYNGEE. CDR3 DNA: TGTGCCAGCGGGGGAGCGGGGACAAATACGTACTTTTTT. Its protein product is CASGGAGTNTYFF.

The rearrangement links TRBV7-3 to TRBJ1-2; a weak D match, TRBD1 (5 bases). In germline, CDR1 is SGHTA, CDR2 FQGTGA. CDR3 length equals 16 residues. Trimming left V 5 bases short and J 11 bases short, with 27 bases between. For the CDR3, the DNA is TGTGCCAGCAGCGAACGGGGCACAGGCACGGACTATGTTTACACCTTC. Translation: CASSERGTGTDYVYTF.

This clonotype came up once. The chain links TRBV20-1 to TRBJ2-7; D unclear. This CDR3 region has 15 residues. Deletions cut 0 bases from V and 5 bases from J, with 17 bases between. Germline-derived CDR1 and CDR2 are DFQATT and SNEGSKA (reference sequence). CDR3: CSARDRDKGRDEQYF. In DNA, the CDR3 is TGCAGTGCTAGAGACAGAGACAAGGGTCGGGACGAGCAGTACTTC.

Concerning this clonotype: One end of the junction fails to match germline, which may point to a read error. J is TRBJ2-5 and V is TRBV11-3; D ambiguous. There are 14 residues in the CDR3. Germline V CDR1 and CDR2: SGHNT, YENEEA. The CDR3 DNA follows: TGTGCCACCAGCTTAGACATAACAGAAGAGACCCAGTACTTC. Protein: CATSLDITEETQYF.

This clonotype occurred a few times. A read error may produce the germline difference seen at one junction end. The rearrangement links TRBV5-1 to TRBJ1-1; unclear D gene. The CDR3 extends over 15 amino acids. Germline lookup yields CDR1 SGHRS and CDR2 YFSETQ. The CDR3 protein is CASSLDLAANTEAFF. CDR3 DNA sequence: TGTGCCAGCAGCTTAGATCTGGCAGCGAATACTGAAGCTTTCTTT. Variable domain in full (rest from reference TRBV5-1 and TRBJ1-1): KAGVTQTPRYLIKTRGQQVTLSCSPISGHRSVSWYQQTPGQGLQFLFEYFSETQRNKGNFPGRFSGRQFSNSRSEMNVSTLELGDSALYLCASSLDLAANTEAFFGQGTRLTVV.

Points on this clonotype: The junction differs from germline at one of its ends, possibly a read error. This rearrangement joins TRBV9 to TRBJ2-1, with D tentatively TRBD2 (6 bases). Germline V gene sequence: CDR1 SGDLS, CDR2 YYNGEE. This CDR3 comprises 13 residues. The CDR3 is CASSDGGIHEKTF. CDR3 nucleotide sequence: TGTGCCAGCAGTGATGGGGGGATCCATGAGAAGACTTTC.